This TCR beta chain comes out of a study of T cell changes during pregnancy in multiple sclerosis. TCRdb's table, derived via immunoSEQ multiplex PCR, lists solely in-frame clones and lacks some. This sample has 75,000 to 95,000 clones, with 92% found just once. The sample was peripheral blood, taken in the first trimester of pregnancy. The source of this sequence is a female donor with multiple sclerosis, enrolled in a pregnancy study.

CDR3 in DNA: TGCAGCGCTGCGGACAGAGCGACAGATACGCAGTATTTT. It encodes CSAADRATDTQYF. The gene calls are TRBV29-1 and TRBJ2-3; D may be TRBD1 (6 bases). With 7 bases removed from V and 3 bases from J, the gap between germline ends came to 14 bases. The CDR3 runs to 13 residues. The germline V gene has CDR1 SQVTM and CDR2 ANQGSEA.